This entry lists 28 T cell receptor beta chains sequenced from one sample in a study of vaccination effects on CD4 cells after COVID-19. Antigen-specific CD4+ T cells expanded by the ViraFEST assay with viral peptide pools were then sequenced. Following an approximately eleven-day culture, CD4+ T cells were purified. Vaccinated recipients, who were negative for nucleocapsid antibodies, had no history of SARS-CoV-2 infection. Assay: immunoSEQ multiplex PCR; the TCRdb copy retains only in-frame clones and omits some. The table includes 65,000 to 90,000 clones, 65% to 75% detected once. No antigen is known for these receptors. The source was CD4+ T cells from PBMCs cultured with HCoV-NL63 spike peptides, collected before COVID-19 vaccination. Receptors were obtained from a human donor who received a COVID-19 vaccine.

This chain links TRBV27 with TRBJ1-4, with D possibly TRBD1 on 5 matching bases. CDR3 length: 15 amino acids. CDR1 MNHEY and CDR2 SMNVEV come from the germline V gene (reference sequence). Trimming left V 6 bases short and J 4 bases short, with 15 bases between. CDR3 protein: CASRPLGGGNEKLFF. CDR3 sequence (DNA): TGTGCCAGCAGGCCCCTGGGGGGTGGTAATGAAAAACTGTTTTTT.

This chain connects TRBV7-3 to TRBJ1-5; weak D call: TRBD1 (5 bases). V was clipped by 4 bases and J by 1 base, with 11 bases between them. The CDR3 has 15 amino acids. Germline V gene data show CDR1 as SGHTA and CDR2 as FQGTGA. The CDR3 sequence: CASSWQGISNQPQHF. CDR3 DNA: TGTGCCAGCAGCTGGCAGGGTATAAGCAATCAGCCCCAGCATTTT.

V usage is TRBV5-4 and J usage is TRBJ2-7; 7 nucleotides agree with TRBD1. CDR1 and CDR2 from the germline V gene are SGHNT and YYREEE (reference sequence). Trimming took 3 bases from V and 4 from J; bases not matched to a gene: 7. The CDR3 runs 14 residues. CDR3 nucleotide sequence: TGTGCCAGCAGCTCAAAGGGGGCAGGGTACGAGCAGTACGTC. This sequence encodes CASSSKGAGYEQYV.

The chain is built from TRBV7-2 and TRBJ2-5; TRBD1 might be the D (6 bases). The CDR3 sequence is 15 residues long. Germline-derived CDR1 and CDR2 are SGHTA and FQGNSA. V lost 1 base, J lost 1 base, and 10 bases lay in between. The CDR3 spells CASSLDQGSQETQYF. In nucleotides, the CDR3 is TGTGCCAGCAGCTTAGACCAGGGGAGCCAAGAGACCCAGTACTTC. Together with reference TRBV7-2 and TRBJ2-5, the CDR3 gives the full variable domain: GAGVSQSPSNKVTEKGKDVELRCDPISGHTALYWYRQSLGQGLEFLIYFQGNSAPDKSGLPSDRFSAERTGGSVSTLTIQRTQQEDSAVYLCASSLDQGSQETQYFGPGTRLLVL.

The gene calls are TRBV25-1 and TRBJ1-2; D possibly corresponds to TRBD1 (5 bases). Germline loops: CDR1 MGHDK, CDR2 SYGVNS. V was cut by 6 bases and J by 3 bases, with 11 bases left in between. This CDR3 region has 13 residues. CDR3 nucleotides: TGTGCCAGCAGCCTAGGGGTGGACTATGGCTACACCTTC. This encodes CASSLGVDYGYTF.

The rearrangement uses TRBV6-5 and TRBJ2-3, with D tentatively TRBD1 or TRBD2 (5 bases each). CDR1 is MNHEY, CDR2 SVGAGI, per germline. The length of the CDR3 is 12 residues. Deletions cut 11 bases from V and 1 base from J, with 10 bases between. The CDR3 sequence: CAPGPRTDTQYF. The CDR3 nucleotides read TGTGCCCCGGGACCCCGCACAGATACGCAGTATTTT.

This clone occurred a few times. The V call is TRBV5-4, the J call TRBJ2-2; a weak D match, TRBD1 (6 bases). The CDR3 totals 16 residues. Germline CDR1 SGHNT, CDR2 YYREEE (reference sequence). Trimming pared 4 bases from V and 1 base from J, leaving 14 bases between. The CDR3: CASSPASTGNTGELFF. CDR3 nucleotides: TGTGCCAGCAGCCCAGCGTCGACAGGGAACACCGGGGAGCTGTTTTTT.

The CDR3 loop is CASSLASSGVGRGELFF. Here the CDR3 DNA reads TGTGCCAGCAGCTTAGCGTCTAGCGGGGTAGGAAGAGGGGAGCTGTTTTTT. The V gene is TRBV7-2, the J gene TRBJ2-2; 9 bases line up with TRBD2. Germline V gene lookup returns CDR1 SGHTA and CDR2 FQGNSA. The CDR3 has 17 residues. With 0 bases clipped from V and 8 bases from J, the junction kept 10 bases outside the gene matches.

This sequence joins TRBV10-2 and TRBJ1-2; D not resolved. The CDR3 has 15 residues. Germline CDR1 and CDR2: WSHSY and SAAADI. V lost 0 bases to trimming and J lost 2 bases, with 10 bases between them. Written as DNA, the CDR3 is TGCGCCAGCAGTGAGTCCTGGGGAAGAAACTATGGCTACACCTTC. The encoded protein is CASSESWGRNYGYTF.

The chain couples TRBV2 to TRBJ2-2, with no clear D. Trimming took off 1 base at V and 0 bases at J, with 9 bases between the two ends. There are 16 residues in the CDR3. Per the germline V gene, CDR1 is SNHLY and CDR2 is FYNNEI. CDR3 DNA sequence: TGTGCCAGCAGTGAAGGGGCCCCGTCGAACACCGGGGAGCTGTTTTTT. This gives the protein CASSEGAPSNTGELFF.

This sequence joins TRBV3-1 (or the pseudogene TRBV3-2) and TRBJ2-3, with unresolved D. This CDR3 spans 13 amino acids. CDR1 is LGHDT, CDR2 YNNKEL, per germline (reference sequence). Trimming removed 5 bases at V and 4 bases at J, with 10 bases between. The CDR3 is CASSVTEADTQYF. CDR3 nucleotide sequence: TGTGCCAGCAGCGTAACAGAGGCAGATACGCAGTATTTT.

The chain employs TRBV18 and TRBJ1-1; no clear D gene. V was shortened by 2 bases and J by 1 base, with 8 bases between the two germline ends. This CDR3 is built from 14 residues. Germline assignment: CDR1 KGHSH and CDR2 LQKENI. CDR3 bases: TGTGCCAGCTCACCATTAACAGAGAACACTGAAGCTTTCTTT. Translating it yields CASSPLTENTEAFF.

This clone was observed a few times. This CDR3 is CASSISTGSFNGYTF. The CDR3 DNA reads as TGTGCCAGTAGTATCTCGACAGGCTCCTTTAATGGCTACACCTTC. The chain has TRBV19 and TRBJ1-2; a weak D match, TRBD1 (6 bases). The CDR3 spans 15 residues. Germline V gene data show CDR1 as LNHDA and CDR2 as SQIVND (reference sequence). The V gene lost 3 bases and the J gene lost 6 bases, with 17 bases spanning the gap.

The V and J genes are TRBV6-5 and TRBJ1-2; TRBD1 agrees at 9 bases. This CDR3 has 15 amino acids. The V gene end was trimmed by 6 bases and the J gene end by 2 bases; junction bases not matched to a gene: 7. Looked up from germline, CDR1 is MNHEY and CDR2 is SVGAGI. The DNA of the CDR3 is TGTGCCAGCAGCGCGGGGGGACAGGGAAACTATGGCTACACCTTC. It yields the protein CASSAGGQGNYGYTF.

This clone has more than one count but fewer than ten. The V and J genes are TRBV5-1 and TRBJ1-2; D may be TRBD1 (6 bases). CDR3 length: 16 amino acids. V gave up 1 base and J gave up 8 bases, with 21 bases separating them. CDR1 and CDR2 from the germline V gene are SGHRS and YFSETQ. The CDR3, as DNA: TGCGCCAGCAGCTTGTTGCGACAGGCCGAAATACCGGGCTACACCTTC. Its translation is CASSLLRQAEIPGYTF.

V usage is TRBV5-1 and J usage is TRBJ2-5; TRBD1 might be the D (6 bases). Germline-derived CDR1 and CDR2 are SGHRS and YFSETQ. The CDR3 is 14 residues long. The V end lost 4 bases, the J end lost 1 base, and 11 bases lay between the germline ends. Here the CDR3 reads CASSRDRIQETQYF. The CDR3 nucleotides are TGCGCCAGCAGCCGCGACAGGATCCAAGAGACCCAGTACTTC.

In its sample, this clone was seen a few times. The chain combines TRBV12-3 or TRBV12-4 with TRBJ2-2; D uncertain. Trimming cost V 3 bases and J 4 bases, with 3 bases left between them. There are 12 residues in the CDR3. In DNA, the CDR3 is TGTGCCAGCAGTTTTCGCACCGGGGAGCTGTTTTTT. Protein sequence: CASSFRTGELFF.

In DNA, the CDR3 is TGTGCCAGCAGCCCCACGGCGGGGCACTCTGGGGCCAACGTCCTGACTTTC. Protein sequence: CASSPTAGHSGANVLTF. This chain links TRBV9 with TRBJ2-6, with D possibly matching TRBD2 (6 bases). The V end lost 4 bases, the J end lost 0 bases, and 14 bases lay between the germline ends. CDR1 is SGDLS, CDR2 YYNGEE, per germline. The CDR3 extends over 17 amino acids.

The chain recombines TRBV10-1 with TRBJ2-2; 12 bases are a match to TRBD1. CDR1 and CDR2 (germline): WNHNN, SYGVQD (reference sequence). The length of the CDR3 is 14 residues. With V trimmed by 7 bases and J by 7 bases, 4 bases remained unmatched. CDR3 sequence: CASMGQGANGELFF. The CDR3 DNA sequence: TGCGCCAGCATGGGACAGGGGGCGAACGGGGAGCTGTTTTTT.

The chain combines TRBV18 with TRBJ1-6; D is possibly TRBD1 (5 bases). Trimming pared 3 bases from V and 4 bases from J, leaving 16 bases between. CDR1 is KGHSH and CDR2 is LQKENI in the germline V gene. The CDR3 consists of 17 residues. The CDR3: CASSPSGAGLYNSPLHF. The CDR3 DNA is TGTGCCAGCTCACCGAGCGGGGCGGGATTGTATAATTCACCCCTCCACTTT.

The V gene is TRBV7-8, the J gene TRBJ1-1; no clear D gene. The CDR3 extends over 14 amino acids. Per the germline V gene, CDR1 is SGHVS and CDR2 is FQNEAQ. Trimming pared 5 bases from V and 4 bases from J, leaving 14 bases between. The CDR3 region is CASSPRTSVTEAFF. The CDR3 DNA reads TGTGCCAGCAGCCCCCGGACTTCTGTCACTGAAGCTTTCTTT.

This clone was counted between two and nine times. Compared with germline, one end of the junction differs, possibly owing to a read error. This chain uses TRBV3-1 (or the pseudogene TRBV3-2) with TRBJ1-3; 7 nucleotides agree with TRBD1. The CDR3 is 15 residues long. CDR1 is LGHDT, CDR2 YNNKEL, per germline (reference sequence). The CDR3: CASSPNRGSANTIYF. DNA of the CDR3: TGTGCCAGCAGCCCAAACAGGGGATCTGCAAACACCATATATTTT.

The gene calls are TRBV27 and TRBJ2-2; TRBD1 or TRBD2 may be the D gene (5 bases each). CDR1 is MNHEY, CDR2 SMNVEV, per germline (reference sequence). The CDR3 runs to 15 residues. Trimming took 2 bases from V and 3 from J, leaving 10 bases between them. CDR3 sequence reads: CASSLRDGYTGELFF. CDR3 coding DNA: TGTGCCAGCAGTTTACGGGACGGATACACCGGGGAGCTGTTTTTT.

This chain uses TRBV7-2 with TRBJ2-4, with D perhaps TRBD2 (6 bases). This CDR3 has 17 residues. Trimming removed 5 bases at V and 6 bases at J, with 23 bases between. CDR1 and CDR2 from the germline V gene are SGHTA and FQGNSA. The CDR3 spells CASSRKGGRGVGNIQYF. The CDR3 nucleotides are TGTGCCAGCAGCAGGAAGGGCGGGCGGGGAGTCGGAAACATTCAGTACTTC.

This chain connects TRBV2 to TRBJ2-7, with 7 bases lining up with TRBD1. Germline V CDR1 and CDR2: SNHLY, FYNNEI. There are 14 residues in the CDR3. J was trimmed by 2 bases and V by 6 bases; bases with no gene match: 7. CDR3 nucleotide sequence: TGTGCCAGCAGCCCCCGGACAGGCGCCTACGAGCAGTACGTC. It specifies CASSPRTGAYEQYV.

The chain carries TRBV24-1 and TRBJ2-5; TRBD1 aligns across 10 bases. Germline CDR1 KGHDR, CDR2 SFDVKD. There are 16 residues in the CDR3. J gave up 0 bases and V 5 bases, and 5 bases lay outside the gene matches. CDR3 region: CATSVGTGVNQETQYF. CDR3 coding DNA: TGTGCCACCAGTGTTGGGACAGGGGTTAACCAAGAGACCCAGTACTTC.

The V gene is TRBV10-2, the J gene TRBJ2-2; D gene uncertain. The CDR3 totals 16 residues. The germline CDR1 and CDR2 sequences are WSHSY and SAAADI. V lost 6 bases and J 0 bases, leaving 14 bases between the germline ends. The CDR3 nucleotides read TGCGCCAGCAGCGCCCTCGCACCGGCGAACACCGGGGAGCTGTTTTTT. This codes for CASSALAPANTGELFF.

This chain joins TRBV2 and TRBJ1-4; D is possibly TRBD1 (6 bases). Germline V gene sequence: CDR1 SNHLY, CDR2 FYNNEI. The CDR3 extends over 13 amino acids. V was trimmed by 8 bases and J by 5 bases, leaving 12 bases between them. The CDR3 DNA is TGTGCCAGCTTGGACAGAGGGAATGAAAAACTGTTTTTT. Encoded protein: CASLDRGNEKLFF.